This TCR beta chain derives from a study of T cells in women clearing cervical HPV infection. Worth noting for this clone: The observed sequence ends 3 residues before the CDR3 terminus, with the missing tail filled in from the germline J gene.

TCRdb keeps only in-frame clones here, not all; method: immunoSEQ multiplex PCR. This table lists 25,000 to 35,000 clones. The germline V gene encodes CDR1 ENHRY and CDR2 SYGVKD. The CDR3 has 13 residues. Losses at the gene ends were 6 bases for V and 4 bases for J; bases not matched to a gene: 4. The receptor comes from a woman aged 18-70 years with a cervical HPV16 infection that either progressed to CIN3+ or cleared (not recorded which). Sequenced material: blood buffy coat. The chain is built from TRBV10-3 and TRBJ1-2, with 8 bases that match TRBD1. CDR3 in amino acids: CAIRDRDGYGYTF. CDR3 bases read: TGTGCCATCAGGGACAGGGATGGCTATGGC.